This T cell receptor beta chain was identified in a study of prognosis after radiotherapy for stage I lung cancer. Study findings and constraints: Patients who had metastases reportedly showed TRBV and TRBJ gene usage that varied from that of patients who did not.

Genomic DNA was the source, and TCR beta CDR3 was amplified from it by two-round multiplex PCR. First-round PCR employed TRBV- and TRBJ-specific primers for each gene. TCRdb re-called the multiplex PCR reads with MiXCR, one entry per CDR3 protein. The repertoire holds approximately 26,000 distinct CDR3 sequences, with 40% as singletons. CDR3 length equals 13 residues. The germline gives CDR1 SNHLY, CDR2 FYNNEI. The V and J ends lost 6 bases and 3 bases respectively, with 12 bases between them. Concerning this clonotype: Its antigen is unknown.

Sequencing used PBMCs, obtained before or after stereotactic body radiation therapy (not recorded which). The V call is TRBV2, the J call TRBJ2-7; possibly TRBD1 for D (5 bases). The receptor was isolated from a donor aged 50 or older with non-small cell lung cancer. DNA of the CDR3: TGTGCCAGCAGGAACACAGGCGACTACGAGCAGTACTTC. The encoded protein is CASRNTGDYEQYF.